This T cell receptor (beta chain) was recorded in a study of naive and memory T cell subsets. CDR1 is SGHRS, CDR2 YFSETQ, per germline. V was trimmed by 4 bases and J by 2 bases, leaving 17 bases between them. This CDR3 contains 16 residues. Separate alpha and beta amplification began at the second PCR step. CMV status came from CD4+ T cell IFNgamma after overnight CMV lysate stimulation of fresh PBMCs. An equimolar mix of two oligonucleotides served as the beta constant-region primer for TRBC1 and TRBC2. The ligated cDNA underwent four PCR rounds using SP2 and nested alpha and beta constant-region primers. MiXCR, applied by TCRdb to the UMI-ligation and nested PCR reads, yields one record per CDR3 protein. The sample has roughly 80,000 distinct CDR3 sequences; 9% to 9.5% are singletons.

Sequencing was performed on naive CD8+ T cells from blood. The TCR originated in a human donor in good health. The rearrangement uses TRBV5-1 and TRBJ2-3; perhaps TRBD2 as D (5 bases). The CDR3 is CASSPLWERPTDTQYF. In DNA form, the CDR3 reads TGCGCCAGCAGCCCCCTATGGGAGCGGCCCACAGATACGCAGTATTTT.